A selection of T cell receptor beta chains follows, all from one sample in a study of T cell responses to AZD1222 COVID-19 vaccine. Method: immunoSEQ multiplex PCR; TCRdb's copy keeps in-frame clones and lacks some. The sample includes 90,000 to 140,000 clones, over 80% of them seen just once. Sequences were derived from peripheral blood, sampled on day 0 of AZD1222 vaccination. The origin of the receptors is an adult in good health. CDR3s include the opening cysteine and the closing phenylalanine or tryptophan. The D gene is left open where the match is weak. Size is stated for part of the rows, as once, few or many counts, or as a class when the clone is expanded.

cdr3_aa cdr3_nt d_call v_call clone_size j_call
CASSSGTPRGWETQYF TGTGCCAGTAGCTCCGGGACACCGAGGGGGTGGGAGACCCAGTACTTC . TRBV19 . TRBJ2-5
CASSPTGGFSSYNSPLHF TGTGCCAGTAGTCCGACGGGGGGTTTTAGCTCCTATAATTCACCCCTCCACTTT . TRBV19 once TRBJ1-6
CSGGVDTEAFF TGCAGCGGGGGGGTGGACACTGAAGCTTTCTTT . TRBV29-1 . TRBJ1-1
CASSLAGVEKLFF TGTGCCAGCAGTTTAGCAGGGGTGGAAAAACTGTTTTTT . TRBV12-3/TRBV12-4 . TRBJ1-4
CASSPGTLYGYTF TGTGCCAGCTCACCAGGAACGCTCTATGGCTACACCTTC . TRBV18 . TRBJ1-2
CASSWVGLNTEAFF TGTGCCAGCAGTTGGGTAGGATTGAACACTGAAGCTTTCTTT . TRBV27 once TRBJ1-1
CASSPTRQGGWGYEQYF TGTGCCAGCAGCCCCACTAGACAGGGGGGATGGGGCTACGAGCAGTACTTC TRBD1 TRBV5-4 . TRBJ2-7
CASSLVQNTEAFF TGTGCCAGCAGTTTAGTACAGAACACTGAAGCTTTCTTT . TRBV12-3/TRBV12-4 . TRBJ1-1
CASSLMALTPRYEQYF TGTGCCAGCAGCTTGATGGCTCTGACCCCCCGGTACGAGCAGTACTTC . TRBV5-6 . TRBJ2-7
CASSVQGLHGYTF TGTGCCAGCAGCGTCCAGGGTCTGCATGGCTACACCTTC . TRBV9 once TRBJ1-2
CASSISGDRGRRDEQFF TGTGCCAGTAGTATATCAGGGGACAGGGGGCGCAGGGATGAGCAGTTCTTC TRBD1 TRBV19 once TRBJ2-1
CASSIWGGLARFF TGTGCCAGTAGTATTTGGGGGGGGCTAGCGAGGTTCTTC . TRBV19 . TRBJ2-1
CASSPPKGQPQHF TGTGCCAGCTCACCACCGAAGGGTCAGCCCCAGCATTTT . TRBV18 . TRBJ1-5
CASSDSAGGLDTQYF TGTGCCAGCAGTGACTCCGCGGGGGGGCTAGATACGCAGTATTTT TRBD2 TRBV6-4 . TRBJ2-3
CASSQDGENYGYTF TGCGCCAGCAGCCAGGATGGGGAGAACTATGGCTACACCTTC . TRBV4-3 . TRBJ1-2
CASKHRGRLEQYF TGTGCCAGCAAACACAGGGGGCGGCTTGAGCAGTACTTC TRBD1 TRBV7-2 . TRBJ2-7
CAHETGNTIYF TGTGCCCATGAGACCGGCAACACCATATATTTT . TRBV3-1/TRBV3-2 . TRBJ1-3
CASSLSKGSSGSPLHF TGTGCCAGCAGCTTATCGAAAGGCAGTTCGGGGTCACCCCTCCACTTT . TRBV7-9 . TRBJ1-6
CASSLQDYNEQFF TGCGCCAGCAGTTTACAGGACTACAATGAGCAGTTCTTC . TRBV5-1 . TRBJ2-1
CASSGQQNYGYTF TGTGCCAGCTCGGGACAGCAAAACTATGGCTACACCTTC TRBD1 TRBV18 . TRBJ1-2
CASSQIRGSYEQYF TGCGCCAGCAGCCAAATACGGGGCTCCTACGAGCAGTACTTC . TRBV4-1 . TRBJ2-7
CASSQDLRQTISGANVLTF TGCGCCAGCAGCCAAGATCTCAGGCAGACTATCTCTGGGGCCAACGTCCTGACTTTC . TRBV4-3 once TRBJ2-6
CASSQDLWGSYEQYF TGCGCCAGCAGCCAAGATCTCTGGGGCTCCTACGAGCAGTACTTC . TRBV4-3 . TRBJ2-7
CASSYSVNTEAFF TGTGCCAGCAGTTACTCAGTTAACACTGAAGCTTTCTTT . TRBV6-5 . TRBJ1-1
CASTPGLVGETQYF TGCGCCAGCACGCCGGGACTAGTGGGAGAGACCCAGTACTTC TRBD2 TRBV5-1 . TRBJ2-5
CASGTGGEAREAFF TGCGCCAGCGGGACAGGGGGCGAGGCACGTGAAGCTTTCTTT TRBD1 TRBV5-1 . TRBJ1-1
CASSYSPAGSTDTQYF TGTGCCAGCAGTTACTCGCCAGCGGGTAGCACAGATACGCAGTATTTT . TRBV6-2/TRBV6-3 . TRBJ2-3
CASSDILWGTEAFF TGTGCCAGCAGTGATATCTTATGGGGGACTGAAGCTTTCTTT . TRBV25-1 . TRBJ1-1
CASSEVGYDGYTF TGTGCCAGCAGTGAAGTAGGGTACGATGGCTACACCTTC . TRBV2 . TRBJ1-2
CASSYSMGQAPTPLHF TGTGCCAGCAGTTACTCCATGGGACAGGCCCCGACACCCCTCCACTTT TRBD1 TRBV6-5 . TRBJ1-6
CASRGGSSYNEQFF TGTGCCAGTAGGGGGGGTAGCTCCTACAATGAGCAGTTCTTC . TRBV19 . TRBJ2-1
CASSRVVGLAGAVGTDTQYF TGCGCCAGCAGTCGGGTGGTGGGACTAGCGGGGGCAGTGGGCACAGATACGCAGTATTTT TRBD2 TRBV5-1 . TRBJ2-3
CAISAKAQNTEAFF TGTGCCATCAGTGCGAAAGCGCAGAACACTGAAGCTTTCTTT . TRBV10-3 . TRBJ1-1
CASSQAGALGTDTQYF TGCGCCAGCAGCCAAGCAGGAGCCCTGGGCACAGATACGCAGTATTTT . TRBV4-3 few TRBJ2-3
CASSASGGLYEQYF TGTGCCAGCAGCGCTAGCGGGGGACTCTACGAGCAGTACTTC TRBD2 TRBV9 once TRBJ2-7
CASSPTIDRNTEAFF TGTGCCAGCAGCCCAACGATCGACAGGAACACTGAAGCTTTCTTT . TRBV6-2/TRBV6-3 . TRBJ1-1
CASTLGGYEQYF TGTGCCAGCACCTTGGGTGGGTACGAGCAGTACTTC . TRBV7-9 few TRBJ2-7
CASRGQATGELFF TGTGCCAGCAGGGGACAGGCCACCGGGGAGCTGTTTTTT TRBD1 TRBV6-5 . TRBJ2-2
CASSEPFAGSEAFF TGTGCCAGCAGCGAGCCCTTCGCGGGATCTGAAGCTTTCTTT . TRBV9 . TRBJ1-1
CASSFRGIGPSYEQYF TGTGCCAGCAGTTTTAGAGGGATAGGGCCCTCCTACGAGCAGTACTTC . TRBV27 many TRBJ2-7
CASRVAPNTGELFF TGTGCCAGCAGGGTGGCACCCAACACCGGGGAGCTGTTTTTT . TRBV2 . TRBJ2-2
CASSPGQGGNNEQFF TGTGCCAGCAGCCCGGGACAGGGGGGAAACAATGAGCAGTTCTTC TRBD1 TRBV7-7 once TRBJ2-1
CASSQSRGGEKLFF TGTGCCAGCAGCCAATCAAGGGGTGGGGAAAAACTGTTTTTT . TRBV4-2 . TRBJ1-4
CASRGTSGGQETQYF TGTGCCAGCAGGGGGACTAGCGGGGGTCAAGAGACCCAGTACTTC TRBD2 TRBV6-5 . TRBJ2-5